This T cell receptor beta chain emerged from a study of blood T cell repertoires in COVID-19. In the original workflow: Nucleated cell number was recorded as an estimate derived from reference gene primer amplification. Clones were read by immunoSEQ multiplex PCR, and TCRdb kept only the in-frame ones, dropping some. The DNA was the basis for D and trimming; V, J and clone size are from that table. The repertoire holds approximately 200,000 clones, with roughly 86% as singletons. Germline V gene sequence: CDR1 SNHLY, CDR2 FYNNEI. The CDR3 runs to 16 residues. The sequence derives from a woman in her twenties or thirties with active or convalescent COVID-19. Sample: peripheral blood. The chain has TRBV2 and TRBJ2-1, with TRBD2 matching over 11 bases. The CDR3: CGAAILLAGAQNEQFF. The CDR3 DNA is TGTGGGGCAGCAATCTTACTAGCGGGAGCCCAAAATGAGCAGTTCTTC.